This T cell receptor beta chain comes out of a study of control samples from healthy donors and cancer patients (TCRdb year 2020). Concerning this clone: The antigen it binds to is not known. Within one base of it there is no much larger clone, and no base qualities were kept.

Preparation of the library involved the immunoSEQ multiplex PCR assay. Drawn from immuneACCESS, this table holds only the in-frame rearrangements with V and J called that TCRdb kept. Clones are partly lost; checked studies trace under half to an unresolved V gene and leave the rest unexplained. The sample records 79,000 or so clones, roughly 89% of which are singletons. The ten biggest clones cover roughly 9.7% of the sample. Spanning cysteine to phenylalanine, the CDR3 consists of 16 amino acids. The entry retains the CDR3 DNA only, 48 bases that are in frame from base 1. The germline V gene supplies CDR1 MNHEY and CDR2 SVGEGT. Relative to germline, V is missing 5 bases and J is missing 0 bases, with 6 bases of the junction outside any gene match.

This chain is built from TRBV6-2 or TRBV6-3 and TRBJ2-1, and TRBD2 aligns with 8 junction nucleotides. The sample comprised PBMCs. The clonotype was recovered from a woman aged 45-60 years with colorectal cancer. DNA sequence: TGTGCCAGCAGTCGGATAAGCGGGGGCTCCTACAATGAGCAGTTCTTC. Translated, this is CASSRISGGSYNEQFF.